The T cell receptor beta chain under discussion was sequenced for a study of shared clonotypes between healthy human individuals. Sequencing was performed with immunoSEQ multiplex PCR; in TCRdb, only in-frame clones are kept and a portion is missing. The repertoire holds about 1,900,000 clones, with roughly 95% as singletons. CD45RO-negative, CCR7-selected cells formed the naive CD8 fraction, which excluded terminally differentiated effector memory CD45RA+ cells. Germline assignment: CDR1 LGHNA and CDR2 YSLEER. The ends lost 0 bases at V and 4 bases at J; junction bases unmatched: 8. The CDR3 has 16 residues.

The chain is built from TRBV4-3 and TRBJ1-2; 7 bases line up with TRBD1. This TCR came from a man between 18 and 35 years old in good health. Specimen: naive CD8+ T cells sorted from blood. CDR3 DNA sequence: TGCGCCAGCAGCCAAGATAGAGGGGGCCTCGGCTATGGCTACACCTTC. It encodes CASSQDRGGLGYGYTF.